This T cell receptor beta chain stems from a study of T cells in women clearing cervical HPV infection. Each participant carried one incident cervical HPV16 infection only. V trimming: 5 bases; J trimming: 7 bases; junction bases outside the gene matches: 8. The germline V gene encodes CDR1 SGHKS and CDR2 YYEKEE (reference sequence). This CDR3 contains 15 residues. On this clone: The read falls 3 residues short of the CDR3 end, and the missing part is taken from the germline J gene.

This table comes from immunoSEQ multiplex PCR, and its TCRdb copy is limited to in-frame clones, with some not included. Here the sample table reports tens of thousands of clones. The clonotype comes from a woman between 18 and 70 years old with a cervical HPV16 infection that either progressed to CIN3+ or cleared (not recorded which). This chain links TRBV5-5 with TRBJ1-6; 8 nucleotides match TRBD1. Material: blood buffy coat. CDR3 DNA (partial): TGTGCCAGCAGTCCGGACAGGGCAGGCAATTCACCC. Its protein is CASSPDRAGNSP. The entire CDR3 is CASSPDRAGNSPLHF.